The rows below give T cell receptor beta chains drawn from one sample of a study of blood T cell repertoires in COVID-19. Libraries were prepared by immunoSEQ multiplex PCR; TCRdb keeps only in-frame clonotypes and omits some of them. The sample records 150,000 to 200,000 clones, 65% to 80% being singletons. The specimen was PBMCs or T cells enriched from blood (not recorded which). The receptors derive from a woman aged 45-59 years with acute COVID-19. The CDR3 runs from the conserved cysteine through the conserved F or W. Each record gives: V gene, D gene, clone size, J gene, CDR3 DNA, CDR3 protein. A D gene is named only where the DNA matches it firmly. Size is stated for part of the rows, as once, few or many counts, or as a class when the clone is expanded.

TRBV2	-	few	TRBJ1-1	TGTGCCAGCAGTGGCGACAGGATGAGAGCTTTCTTT	CASSGDRMRAFF
TRBV28	TRBD1	few	TRBJ1-1	TGTGCCAGCAGGCTAGGGGGCGGTGGCACTGAAGCTTTCTTT	CASRLGGGGTEAFF
TRBV28	-	-	TRBJ2-5	TGTGCCAGCAGTTCTAGAGAGGGTGAGGCAAAAAAAGAGACCCAGTACTTC	CASSSREGEAKKETQYF
TRBV9	-	-	TRBJ2-1	TGTGCCAGCAGCGACGGGATTCACAATGAGCAGTTCTTC	CASSDGIHNEQFF
TRBV3-1/TRBV3-2	-	-	TRBJ1-1	TGTGCCAGCAGCTACTTAGCCCGTCAGGGAGGGACTGAAGCTTTCTTT	CASSYLARQGGTEAFF
TRBV10-2	-	-	TRBJ1-4	TGCGCCAGCCAGGACCGGGACTTTATGAAAAAACTGTTTTTT	CASQDRDFMKKLFF
TRBV7-2	-	-	TRBJ1-5	TGTGCCAGCAGCGCTGAGTTCTATCAGCCCCAGCATTTT	CASSAEFYQPQHF
TRBV6-5	TRBD1	-	TRBJ1-5	TGTGCCAGCAGTTACTCCGGGACAGGGGGCAATCAGCCCCAGCATTTT	CASSYSGTGGNQPQHF
TRBV9	-	-	TRBJ2-5	TGTGCCAGCAGCCCCCATGAGACCCAGTACTTC	CASSPHETQYF
TRBV19	TRBD1	-	TRBJ1-1	TGTGCCAGTAGTACTCCGGGACAGGGGGCCAGGACTGAAGCTTTCTTT	CASSTPGQGARTEAFF
TRBV28	-	-	TRBJ1-2	TGTGCCAGCAGTTCACATCACAGGGTGGACTATGGCTACACCTTC	CASSSHHRVDYGYTF
TRBV2	TRBD1	-	TRBJ1-4	TGTGCCAGCAGTGGCGGACAGGGTTGGCCAACTAATGAAAAACTGTTTTTT	CASSGGQGWPTNEKLFF
TRBV5-1	-	-	TRBJ1-1	TGCGCCAGCAGCTCCCACCCGGACAGACTGAACACTGAAGCTTTCTTT	CASSSHPDRLNTEAFF
TRBV5-5	-	-	TRBJ1-5	TGTGCCAGCAGCCTACACGCCACTAGGGAGCCCCAGCATTTT	CASSLHATREPQHF
TRBV11-3	-	-	TRBJ1-1	TGTGCCAGCAGCTTAGTTAGGAACACTGAAGCTTTCTTT	CASSLVRNTEAFF
TRBV11-2	-	-	TRBJ2-5	TGTGCCAGCAGCTCACTTGACAGGGAGACCCAGTACTTC	CASSSLDRETQYF
TRBV19	TRBD1	-	TRBJ1-6	TGTGCCAGTAGTAAGGGACAGGGGCCGACGAATTCACCCCTCCACTTT	CASSKGQGPTNSPLHF
TRBV7-8	-	once	TRBJ1-1	TGTGCCAGCAGCCCCGGACAGAGTAACACTGAAGCTTTCTTT	CASSPGQSNTEAFF
TRBV6-1	-	-	TRBJ2-3	TGTGCCAGCAGTGAATCGGGATCCACAGATACGCAGTATTTT	CASSESGSTDTQYF
TRBV28	-	few	TRBJ1-4	TGTGCCAGCAGTAAACAAGGAGAGAAACTGTTTTTT	CASSKQGEKLFF
TRBV28	TRBD1	-	TRBJ1-2	TGTGCCAGCACCCCAACAGGGGGCGAAAAAGGGGGCTACACCTTC	CASTPTGGEKGGYTF
TRBV20-1	-	-	TRBJ1-2	TGCAGTGCACAGCCTGGCTACACCTTC	CSAQPGYTF
TRBV18	-	-	TRBJ1-1	TGTGCCTCGTGGGAGGGTTGGACTGAAGCTTTCTTT	CASWEGWTEAFF